Below are 12 T cell receptor beta chains sequenced from a single sample in a study of blood T cell repertoires in COVID-19. The data were produced by immunoSEQ multiplex PCR, yet TCRdb's version contains in-frame clones alone and is incomplete. The repertoire holds approximately 190,000 clones, with about four fifths as singletons. The sample comprised peripheral blood. Receptors were obtained from a woman in her seventies with active or convalescent COVID-19.

The V and J genes are TRBV24-1 and TRBJ2-1; TRBD2 agrees at 8 bases. After removal of 2 bases from V and 0 bases from J, the junction contained 5 bases not matched to a gene. The CDR3 spans 17 residues. Germline V CDR1 and CDR2: KGHDR, SFDVKD. The CDR3 coding sequence is TGTGCCACCAGTGATTCAGCGGGAGCGATCTCCTACAATGAGCAGTTCTTC. Amino acids: CATSDSAGAISYNEQFF.

This clone was recorded only once. CDR3 bases: TGTGCCAGCAGCCCCCCCAGGGGAGGGCCCTTTGGCTACACCTTC. It codes for CASSPPRGGPFGYTF. The genes are TRBV21-1 and TRBJ1-2. TRBV21-1 is a pseudogene. The length of the CDR3 is 15 residues.

The CDR3 nucleotides are TGTGCCAGCTCACCCCCGGGACAGGGGATGTATGGGGCCTCTGGAAACACCATATATTTT. Translating gives CASSPPGQGMYGASGNTIYF. This chain connects TRBV18 to TRBJ1-3, with TRBD1 matching over 10 bases. Germline-derived CDR1 and CDR2 are KGHSH and LQKENI. V lost 3 bases and J lost 0; bases outside the gene matches: 14. The CDR3 is 20 residues long.

This sequence joins TRBV3-1 (or the pseudogene TRBV3-2) and TRBJ2-1; 8 bases map to TRBD2. CDR3 length equals 18 residues. Germline-derived CDR1 and CDR2 are LGHDT and YNNKEL (reference sequence). V lost 2 bases to trimming and J lost 10 bases; unmatched junction nucleotides: 19. CDR3 coding DNA: TGTGCCAGCAGCCAACGCATTAGCGGGACCCCCCTAGGTGTGGAGCAGTTCTTC. It specifies CASSQRISGTPLGVEQFF.

The chain recombines TRBV19 with TRBJ1-5, with TRBD1 as a possible D gene (5 bases). Per germline, CDR1 LNHDA and CDR2 SQIVND (reference sequence). This CDR3 is built from 17 residues. The ends were cut back, 5 bases at V and 1 base at J, with 18 bases in the middle. Here the CDR3 reads CASSRDGGRVSNQPQHF. DNA for the CDR3: TGTGCCAGTAGTCGCGACGGCGGCAGGGTCAGCAATCAGCCCCAGCATTTT.

This clone appeared many times. The V gene is TRBV7-2, the J gene TRBJ2-2; D is unresolved. CDR1 SGHTA and CDR2 FQGNSA come from the germline V gene. Trimming removed 2 bases at V and 5 bases at J, with 12 bases between. The CDR3 is 15 residues long. CDR3 amino acids: CASSLLRVGTGELFF. The CDR3 nucleotides read TGTGCCAGCAGCTTATTAAGAGTCGGTACCGGGGAGCTGTTTTTT.

This clone was counted once. V usage is TRBV3-1 (or the pseudogene TRBV3-2) and J usage is TRBJ1-3, with D maybe TRBD1 (5 bases). With 1 base removed from V and 0 bases from J, the gap between germline ends came to 7 bases. Germline V CDR1 and CDR2: LGHDT, YNNKEL (reference sequence). The CDR3 totals 15 residues. The CDR3 DNA follows: TGTGCCAGCAGCCAAGGCCAGGGCTCTGGAAACACCATATATTTT. Translation: CASSQGQGSGNTIYF.

The chain links TRBV4-1 to TRBJ2-5, with no clear D. CDR3 length equals 14 residues. Germline V gives CDR1 MGHRA, CDR2 YSYEKL. Trimming cost V 0 bases and J 1 base, with 6 bases left between them. CDR3 residues: CASSQDHGQETQYF. CDR3 in DNA: TGCGCCAGCAGCCAAGATCACGGCCAAGAGACCCAGTACTTC.

This clone has a single count. The rearrangement joins TRBV11-2 to TRBJ1-2, with D uncertain. Germline lookup yields CDR1 SGHAT and CDR2 FQNNGV. This CDR3 is built from 16 residues. Deletions cut 2 bases from V and 8 bases from J, with 21 bases between. Here the CDR3 reads CASSLSPTSREGGYTF. The CDR3 nucleotides are TGTGCCAGCAGCTTATCCCCGACCTCACGGGAAGGAGGCTACACCTTC. Combining the CDR3 with reference TRBV11-2 and TRBJ1-2 gives the whole variable domain EAGVAQSPRYKIIEKRQSVAFWCNPISGHATLYWYQQILGQGPKLLIQFQNNGVVDDSQLPKDRFSAERLKGVDSTLKIQPAKLEDSAVYLCASSLSPTSREGGYTFGSGTRLTVV.

The chain joins TRBV2 to TRBJ1-2; D call uncertain. The CDR3 is 12 residues long. V lost 4 bases and J lost 10, with 13 bases in between. Germline V gene lookup returns CDR1 SNHLY and CDR2 FYNNEI. In DNA, the CDR3 is TGTGCCAGCAGTGGGAGTAGTTCCCTCTACACCTTC. This codes for CASSGSSSLYTF. Using reference TRBV2 and TRBJ1-2 for the parts outside the CDR3, the full variable domain is EPEVTQTPSHQVTQMGQEVILRCVPISNHLYFYWYRQILGQKVEFLVSFYNNEISEKSEIFDDQFSVERPDGSNFTLKIRSTKLEDSAMYFCASSGSSSLYTFGSGTRLTVV.

This clone appeared once. This chain uses TRBV4-1 with TRBJ1-5; D not certain. V was pared by 1 base and J by 3 bases, with 13 bases between. This CDR3 spans 16 amino acids. CDR1 is MGHRA and CDR2 is YSYEKL in the germline V gene. CDR3 nucleotides: TGCGCCAGCAGCCAAGTTGGTCTTGGAGACAATCAGCCCCAGCATTTT. It is translated as CASSQVGLGDNQPQHF.

As regards this clone: Other DNA sequences within the sample encode an identical CDR3. V is TRBV11-2 and J is TRBJ1-6; TRBD1 agrees at 8 bases. The J segment lost 7 bases and the V segment lost 1 base, leaving 3 bases of the junction unmatched. CDR1 and CDR2 (germline): SGHAT, FQNNGV. CDR3 size: 15 residues. CDR3 bases: TGTGCCAGCAGCTTAGGACAGGGGTCGAATTCACCCCTCCACTTT. It codes for CASSLGQGSNSPLHF.